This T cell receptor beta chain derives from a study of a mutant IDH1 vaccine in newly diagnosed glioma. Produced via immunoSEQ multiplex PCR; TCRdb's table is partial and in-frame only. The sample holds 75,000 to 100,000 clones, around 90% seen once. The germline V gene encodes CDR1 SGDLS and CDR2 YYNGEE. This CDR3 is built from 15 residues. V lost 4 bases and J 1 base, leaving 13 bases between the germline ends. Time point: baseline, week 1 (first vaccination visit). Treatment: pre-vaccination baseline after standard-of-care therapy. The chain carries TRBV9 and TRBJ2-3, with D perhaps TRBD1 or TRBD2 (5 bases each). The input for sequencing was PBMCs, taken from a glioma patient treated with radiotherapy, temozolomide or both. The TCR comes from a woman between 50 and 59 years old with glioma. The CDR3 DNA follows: TGTGCCAGCAGCCCGAGGGGAGACCGCACAGATACGCAGTATTTT. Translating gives CASSPRGDRTDTQYF.